Described below is a single T cell receptor (beta chain) sequence and its context. The antigen remains unidentified. These data are taken from a study of cytomegalovirus exposure and HLA in healthy donors. This CDR3 has 15 amino acids. CDR1 is SGHAT and CDR2 is FQNNGV in the germline V gene. V lost 3 bases to trimming and J lost 7 bases; unmatched junction nucleotides: 5. A multiplex PCR was run with 60 Vbeta primers and 13 Jbeta primers. Clones were read by immunoSEQ multiplex PCR, and TCRdb kept only the in-frame ones, dropping some. In the table there are some 180,000 clones, about 80% of which are singletons. Study-wide findings and caveats: Reports showed the classifier diagnosing cytomegalovirus status with high specificity and sensitivity.

Material: PBMCs. The source of this sequence is a man aged 30 to 45 in good health and CMV-seronegative. V and J are TRBV11-2 and TRBJ2-7; 14 bases fit TRBD2. The CDR3 is CASSFGTSGSPEQYF. The CDR3 DNA follows: TGTGCCAGCAGCTTCGGGACTAGCGGGAGTCCGGAGCAGTACTTC.